One sample yielded the 10 T cell receptor beta chains listed below, sequenced in a study of PD-1 blockade in mismatch repair-deficient tumors. The assay was immunoSEQ multiplex PCR, and TCRdb's table has in-frame clones only and misses some. The sample has more than 85,000 clones; 70% to 85% are singletons. Source: peripheral blood, taken around 8 months after starting pembrolizumab. The receptors were sampled from an adult with mismatch repair-deficient cancer.

This clone was seen only once. V is TRBV19 and J is TRBJ1-4, with D unresolved. The CDR3 spans 14 residues. Per the germline V gene, CDR1 is LNHDA and CDR2 is SQIVND (reference sequence). Deletions cut 3 bases from V and 0 bases from J, with 5 bases between. For the CDR3, the DNA is TGTGCCAGTAGTATCGGTGCAACTAATGAAAAACTGTTTTTT. Translating gives CASSIGATNEKLFF.

This rearrangement joins TRBV6-5 to TRBJ2-1, with D tentatively TRBD2 (5 bases). V was pared by 4 bases and J by 2 bases, with 15 bases between. The CDR3 length is 16 residues. Germline V gene lookup returns CDR1 MNHEY and CDR2 SVGAGI. The CDR3 coding sequence is TGTGCCAGCAGTTCCCCGGGATCCGTAACCTACAATGAGCAGTTCTTC. Amino acid sequence: CASSSPGSVTYNEQFF.

This sequence joins TRBV28 and TRBJ1-2; D is uncertain. V lost 5 bases, J lost 9 bases, and 10 bases lay in between. The germline V gene has CDR1 MDHEN and CDR2 SYDVKM. CDR3 length: 11 residues. CDR3 sequence reads: CASSTVTRYTF. The CDR3 DNA follows: TGTGCCAGCAGTACGGTGACCCGCTACACCTTC.

The V gene is TRBV2, the J gene TRBJ1-4; 7 bases agree with TRBD1. V lost 5 bases and J lost 12; bases outside the gene matches: 6. CDR3 size: 12 residues. Germline values: CDR1 SNHLY, CDR2 FYNNEI. CDR3 protein: CASSTEQGELFF. CDR3 nucleotide sequence: TGTGCCAGCAGTACGGAGCAGGGGGAACTGTTTTTT.

V gene TRBV27 combines with J gene TRBJ1-1; no definite D call. The CDR3 has 14 residues. V dropped 5 bases and J dropped 2 bases, with 12 bases sitting between them. The germline CDR1 and CDR2 sequences are MNHEY and SMNVEV (reference sequence). The CDR3 sequence: CASSPRTDNTEAFF. The CDR3 nucleotides are TGTGCCAGCAGTCCCAGGACCGACAACACTGAAGCTTTCTTT.

This chain links TRBV5-1 with TRBJ1-2; tentative D call: TRBD1 (6 bases). CDR3 size: 13 residues. V was trimmed by 0 bases and J by 8 bases, leaving 11 bases between them. CDR1 and CDR2 from the germline V gene are SGHRS and YFSETQ. The CDR3 here is CASSLAWGHGYTF. The DNA for the CDR3 is TGCGCCAGCAGCTTGGCCTGGGGGCACGGCTACACCTTC.

This rearrangement joins TRBV7-2 to TRBJ1-5, with a weak D call TRBD1 (6 bases). The CDR3 runs 12 residues. V lost 4 bases and J 6 bases, leaving 7 bases between the germline ends. Germline CDR1 and CDR2: SGHTA and FQGNSA. CDR3 region: CASSSGVQPQHF. Written as DNA, the CDR3 is TGTGCCAGCAGCTCAGGGGTTCAGCCCCAGCATTTT. Combining the CDR3 with reference TRBV7-2 and TRBJ1-5 gives the whole variable domain GAGVSQSPSNKVTEKGKDVELRCDPISGHTALYWYRQSLGQGLEFLIYFQGNSAPDKSGLPSDRFSAERTGGSVSTLTIQRTQQEDSAVYLCASSSGVQPQHFGDGTRLSIL.

CDR3 DNA: TGTGCCAGCAGCGCTCTCCTAAGAGGGAGGGAAAACAATGAGCAGTTCTTC. This translates into CASSALLRGRENNEQFF. The chain combines TRBV9 with TRBJ2-1, with 7 bases fitting TRBD2. Losses at the gene ends were 3 bases for V and 5 bases for J; bases not matched to a gene: 14. The CDR3 has 17 amino acids. The germline gives CDR1 SGDLS, CDR2 YYNGEE.

This clone appeared a few times. The CDR3 DNA sequence: TGTGCCAGCAGCCTTACCAGGACGGCCTTTCTCGGCTACACCTTC. Its protein product is CASSLTRTAFLGYTF. V is TRBV27 and J is TRBJ1-2; D not resolved. Germline CDR1 MNHEY, CDR2 SMNVEV (reference sequence). The V and J ends lost 6 bases and 8 bases respectively, with 22 bases between them. CDR3 length: 15 amino acids.

By share, this clone ranks as medium-sized (0.01 to 0.1%). V and J are TRBV7-2 and TRBJ1-5, with D uncertain. The V and J ends lost 2 bases and 0 bases respectively, with 8 bases between them. Germline V CDR1 and CDR2: SGHTA, FQGNSA. The CDR3 runs to 15 residues. DNA for the CDR3: TGTGCCAGCAGCTTACGGGGTTATAGCAATCAGCCCCAGCATTTT. Translated: CASSLRGYSNQPQHF.